The 18 T cell receptor beta chains reported below all come from one sample, sequenced in a study of beta chain features in type 1 diabetes. The study's findings and limits: Moderately but significantly shorter TCRB CDR3s were found in Type 1 diabetes patients in all four CD4+ subsets.

The investigators reverse transcribed all of the isolated RNA, so they sequenced expressed TCRB transcripts. Method: immunoSEQ multiplex PCR; TCRdb's copy keeps in-frame clones and lacks some. The profile shows 300,000 to 350,000 clones, approximately 9.9% of them singletons. Which antigens these TCRs recognize remains unknown. Sequenced: central memory CD4+ T cells from blood. The origin of the receptors is a man aged 25 to 45 with type 1 diabetes.

This clone was seen only a few times. The V gene is TRBV2, the J gene TRBJ2-7, with 7 bases that match TRBD2. Germline V gene sequence: CDR1 SNHLY, CDR2 FYNNEI. V was clipped by 8 bases and J by 3 bases; unmatched bases: 7. This CDR3 has 13 amino acids. CDR3 amino acids: CASAREGIYEQYF. The DNA for the CDR3 is TGTGCCAGCGCTAGGGAGGGAATCTACGAGCAGTACTTC.

This clone appeared many times. The CDR3 nucleotides read TGCGCCAGCAGCTCGGAACCTAGCGGGGGTAGCACAGATACGCAGTATTTT. It codes for CASSSEPSGGSTDTQYF. The rearrangement joins TRBV5-1 to TRBJ2-3; the match to TRBD2 covers 10 bases. The CDR3 contains 17 residues. V lost 3 bases, J lost 0 bases, and 7 bases stayed unmatched. Germline V gene lookup returns CDR1 SGHRS and CDR2 YFSETQ.

The chain is built from TRBV6-1 and TRBJ1-2; weak D call: TRBD1 (5 bases). The CDR3 spans 14 residues. Germline CDR1 MNHNS, CDR2 SASEGT. V shed 2 bases and J shed 6 bases, with 13 bases lying between them. In DNA form, the CDR3 reads TGTGCCAGCAGTGAACCGGGACGGATAGATGGCTACACCTTC. Amino acid sequence: CASSEPGRIDGYTF.

Notes on this clone: Other DNA sequences in this sample translate to the same CDR3. The rearrangement joins TRBV18 to TRBJ2-7, with TRBD1 matching 8 bases. The CDR3 consists of 14 residues. V shed 3 bases, J shed 4 bases, and the junction held 5 bases outside the gene matches. Germline V gene sequence: CDR1 KGHSH, CDR2 LQKENI. For the CDR3, the DNA is TGTGCCAGCTCACCCGGGACAGGATCGTACGAGCAGTACTTC. Encoded protein: CASSPGTGSYEQYF.

This clone turned up a few times. The chain employs TRBV4-3 and TRBJ2-7, with D perhaps TRBD2 (6 bases). V was cut by 3 bases and J by 4 bases, with 16 bases left in between. CDR1 and CDR2 (germline): LGHNA, YSLEER. The CDR3 loop spans 15 amino acids. The CDR3 here is CASSQYSTSKYEQYF. In DNA form, the CDR3 reads TGCGCCAGCAGCCAGTACTCTACTAGCAAGTACGAGCAGTACTTC.

The sample holds a few counts of this clone. V is TRBV5-1 and J is TRBJ2-7, with 7 nucleotides matching TRBD2. The CDR3 consists of 14 residues. J lost 3 bases, V lost 3 bases, and 6 bases had no gene match. The germline CDR1 and CDR2 sequences are SGHRS and YFSETQ. CDR3 residues: CASSSHWEGYEQYF. CDR3 coding DNA: TGCGCCAGCAGCTCCCATTGGGAGGGCTACGAGCAGTACTTC. Full variable domain (remainder filled in from reference TRBV5-1 and TRBJ2-7): KAGVTQTPRYLIKTRGQQVTLSCSPISGHRSVSWYQQTPGQGLQFLFEYFSETQRNKGNFPGRFSGRQFSNSRSEMNVSTLELGDSALYLCASSSHWEGYEQYFGPGTRLTVT.

This clone was observed a handful of times. The J gene is TRBJ2-7, the V gene TRBV29-1, with TRBD1 matching over 7 bases. The CDR3 is made up of 13 amino acids. The V and J ends lost 7 bases and 1 base, in that order; junction bases with no gene match: 7. Germline-derived CDR1 and CDR2 are SQVTM and ANQGSEA. The CDR3 region is CSAGTEISYEQYF. As DNA, the CDR3 is TGCAGCGCCGGGACAGAGATATCCTACGAGCAGTACTTC.

This clone has only a few counts. V is TRBV6-6 and J is TRBJ2-5; tentatively, D is TRBD1 (5 bases). V was cut by 6 bases and J by 2 bases, with 13 bases left in between. The CDR3 contains 14 residues. Germline CDR1 MNHNY, CDR2 SVGAGI (reference sequence). The CDR3 here is CASSQDRLQETQYF. CDR3 nucleotides: TGTGCCAGCAGCCAAGACAGACTTCAAGAGACCCAGTACTTC.

This clone was seen a handful of times. This same CDR3 is encoded by further DNA sequences in the sample. V is TRBV2 and J is TRBJ1-1, with D hard to call. Between the trimmed V and J ends, which lost 1 base and 1 base, there was a span of 7 bases. The germline V gene has CDR1 SNHLY and CDR2 FYNNEI. The CDR3 extends over 14 amino acids. This CDR3 is CASSEGRGNTEAFF. CDR3 DNA: TGTGCCAGCAGTGAAGGGCGCGGGAACACTGAAGCTTTCTTT.

This clone was seen a few times. V gene TRBV20-1 combines with J gene TRBJ2-3, with D unclear. Per the germline V gene, CDR1 is DFQATT and CDR2 is SNEGSKA (reference sequence). V dropped 2 bases and J dropped 2 bases, with 2 bases sitting between them. This CDR3 is built from 11 residues. The CDR3 bases are TGCAGTGCTAGAACCACAGATACGCAGTATTTT. Translated: CSARTTDTQYF.

This clone was counted a few times. The chain joins TRBV7-2 to TRBJ1-2; TRBD1 agrees at 9 bases. Germline CDR1 is SGHTA and CDR2 is FQGNSA. CDR3 length equals 14 residues. V gave up 4 bases and J gave up 8 bases; unmatched junction bases: 8. The CDR3 region has the DNA TGTGCCAGCAGCTCGACCCGGACAGGGGAAGGCTACACCTTC. It yields the protein CASSSTRTGEGYTF.

V usage is TRBV15 and J usage is TRBJ2-7, with a tentative D call TRBD1 (5 bases). V was shortened by 1 base and J by 6 bases, with 16 bases between the two germline ends. This CDR3 has 15 amino acids. Germline V gene data show CDR1 as LNHNV and CDR2 as YYDKDF (reference sequence). CDR3 DNA sequence: TGTGCCACCAGCAGAGCAGGGCCGACACAATCCGAGCAGTACTTC. Its translation is CATSRAGPTQSEQYF.

This clone was detected only a few times. The chain is built from TRBV9 and TRBJ2-5; 7 nucleotides match TRBD1. Germline CDR1 is SGDLS and CDR2 is YYNGEE. V gave up 4 bases and J gave up 5 bases; unmatched junction bases: 5. The CDR3 runs to 13 residues. CDR3 sequence reads: CASSFTGAETQYF. CDR3 nucleotide sequence: TGTGCCAGCAGCTTCACAGGGGCCGAGACCCAGTACTTC.

This chain connects TRBV19 to TRBJ2-2, with TRBD2 matching 7 bases. In germline, CDR1 is LNHDA, CDR2 SQIVND (reference sequence). The CDR3 is made up of 15 amino acids. The V and J ends lost 6 bases and 1 base, in that order; junction bases with no gene match: 5. The chain's CDR3 is CASRGSGVNTGELFF. CDR3 bases: TGTGCCAGTAGGGGGAGCGGGGTGAACACCGGGGAGCTGTTTTTT.

This clone was seen ten or more times. The CDR3 loop reads CASSLDSIGGPQFF. The CDR3 nucleotides read TGTGCCAGCAGCTTAGATAGTATCGGGGGGCCTCAGTTCTTC. This sequence joins TRBV11-3 and TRBJ2-1; D might be TRBD2 (7 bases). Trimming shortened V by 0 bases and J by 13 bases, and 16 bases separated the two germline ends. Germline CDR1 reads SGHNT; CDR2 reads YENEEA. This CDR3 has 14 residues.

The chain links TRBV15 to TRBJ2-2, with 10 positions matching TRBD1. Germline V gives CDR1 LNHNV, CDR2 YYDKDF (reference sequence). The CDR3 totals 15 residues. V dropped 4 bases and J dropped 6; count of bases not matched to a gene: 5. CDR3 in DNA: TGTGCCACCAGCAACCGGGACAGGGGTCCCGGGGAGCTGTTTTTT. Amino acids: CATSNRDRGPGELFF.

V gene TRBV19 combines with J gene TRBJ2-7; TRBD1 matches 7 bases. Trimming at V came to 3 bases and at J to 3 bases, leaving 14 bases not matched to a gene. This CDR3 spans 17 amino acids. The V gene's germline CDR1 is LNHDA and CDR2 SQIVND (reference sequence). CDR3 DNA: TGTGCCAGTAGTATGACTCCGGGGACAGAGGTCGTCTACGAGCAGTACTTC. Residues: CASSMTPGTEVVYEQYF.

The J gene is TRBJ2-5, the V gene TRBV7-2, with 10 bases lining up with TRBD1. From germline, CDR1 is SGHTA and CDR2 FQGNSA. The CDR3 extends over 14 amino acids. V shed 4 bases, J shed 3 bases, and the junction held 2 bases outside the gene matches. The CDR3 region is CASSSDRGEETQYF. For the CDR3, the DNA is TGTGCCAGCAGCTCGGACAGGGGGGAAGAGACCCAGTACTTC.